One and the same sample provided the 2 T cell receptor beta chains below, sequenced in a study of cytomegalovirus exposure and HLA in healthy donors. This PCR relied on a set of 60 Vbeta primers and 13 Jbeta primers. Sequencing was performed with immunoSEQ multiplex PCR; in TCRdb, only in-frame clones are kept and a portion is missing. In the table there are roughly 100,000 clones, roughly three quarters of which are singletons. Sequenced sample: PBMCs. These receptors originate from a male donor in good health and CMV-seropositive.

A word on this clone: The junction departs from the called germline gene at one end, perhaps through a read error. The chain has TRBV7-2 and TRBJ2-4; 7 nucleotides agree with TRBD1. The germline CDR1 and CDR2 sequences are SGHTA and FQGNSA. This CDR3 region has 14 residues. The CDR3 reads CASSLGQGVNSQYF. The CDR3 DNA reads TGTGCCAGCAGCTTAGGACAGGGCGTCAACAGTCAGTACTTC.

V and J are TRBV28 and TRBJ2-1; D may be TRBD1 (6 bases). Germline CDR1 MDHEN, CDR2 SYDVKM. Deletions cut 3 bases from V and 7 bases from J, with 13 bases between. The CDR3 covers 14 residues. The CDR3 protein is CASSFSQGRNEQFF. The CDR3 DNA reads TGTGCCAGCAGTTTTTCTCAGGGGAGAAATGAGCAGTTCTTC.